A single sample gave rise to the 20 T cell receptor beta chains below, sequenced in a study of OX40 agonist ivuxolimab in advanced cancers. The table came from immunoSEQ multiplex PCR; TCRdb's copy has only in-frame clones and leaves some out. The sample lists some 100,000 clones; 75% to 90% were seen once. The source material was CD4+ or CD8+ T cells sorted from blood, sampled in a trial of the OX40 agonist ivuxolimab. All receptors derive from an adult with an advanced solid tumor such as melanoma, head and neck, liver or kidney cancer.

This chain links TRBV29-1 with TRBJ2-5; D may be TRBD2 (5 bases). This CDR3 spans 13 amino acids. Germline loops: CDR1 SQVTM, CDR2 ANQGSEA. Deletions cut 3 bases from V and 5 bases from J, with 13 bases between. CDR3 in amino acids: CSVDSGVAETQYF. Written as DNA, the CDR3 is TGCAGCGTTGACTCTGGGGTAGCGGAGACCCAGTACTTC.

The J gene is TRBJ2-5, the V gene TRBV28; tentatively, D is TRBD1 (5 bases). The CDR3 runs 15 residues. In germline, CDR1 is MDHEN, CDR2 SYDVKM. V was pared by 8 bases and J by 5 bases, with 21 bases between. The CDR3 region has the DNA TGTGCCAGCGAGTCAGGTCTAAGGGGTAGTGAGACCCAGTACTTC. Translated: CASESGLRGSETQYF.

This sequence joins TRBV5-1 and TRBJ1-1, with TRBD1 as a possible D gene (6 bases). Germline assignment: CDR1 SGHRS and CDR2 YFSETQ. Between the trimmed V and J ends, which lost 4 bases and 1 base, there was a span of 11 bases. This CDR3 region has 14 residues. CDR3 sequence: CASSQGRGNTEAFF. The CDR3 bases are TGCGCCAGCAGCCAGGGGAGGGGGAACACTGAAGCTTTCTTT. Full variable domain (outside the CDR3, taken from reference TRBV5-1 and TRBJ1-1): KAGVTQTPRYLIKTRGQQVTLSCSPISGHRSVSWYQQTPGQGLQFLFEYFSETQRNKGNFPGRFSGRQFSNSRSEMNVSTLELGDSALYLCASSQGRGNTEAFFGQGTRLTVV.

The V and J genes are TRBV29-1 and TRBJ2-7; tentative D call: TRBD1 (6 bases). V was trimmed by 3 bases and J by 6 bases, leaving 12 bases between them. This CDR3 contains 12 residues. Germline loops: CDR1 SQVTM, CDR2 ANQGSEA. CDR3 loop: CSVDAQGTEQYF. The CDR3 DNA is TGCAGCGTTGACGCACAGGGTACCGAGCAGTACTTC.

This clone came up once. The chain joins TRBV28 to TRBJ2-1; possible D gene TRBD1, 6 bases. Trimming took 7 bases from V and 4 from J, leaving 20 bases between them. CDR3 length: 16 amino acids. The germline V gene encodes CDR1 MDHEN and CDR2 SYDVKM. The CDR3 region is CASTGAGARNYNEQFF. The CDR3 nucleotides are TGTGCCAGCACCGGTGCAGGGGCTAGAAATTACAATGAGCAGTTCTTC.

V and J are TRBV4-1 and TRBJ2-7; tentatively, D is TRBD2 (5 bases). Germline V gene data show CDR1 as MGHRA and CDR2 as YSYEKL. This CDR3 spans 15 amino acids. The CDR3 reads CASSQDEGAKYERYV. The CDR3 DNA reads TGCGCCAGCAGCCAAGACGAGGGTGCAAAATACGAGCGGTACGTC.

This chain connects TRBV27 to TRBJ1-1; no clear D gene. Germline CDR1 is MNHEY and CDR2 is SMNVEV (reference sequence). The CDR3 sequence is 14 residues long. Trimming removed 4 bases from V and 6 bases from J, with 15 bases in between. DNA of the CDR3: TGTGCCAGCAGTTCCCAACCGAGGGCCCCTGAAGCTTTCTTT. It codes for CASSSQPRAPEAFF.

The CDR3, as DNA: TGTGCCAGCAGCCAAGGGTTGTTGGGACAGAGGGTCTACGAGCAGTACTTC. Translating gives CASSQGLLGQRVYEQYF. The chain is built from TRBV14 and TRBJ2-7; the match to TRBD1 covers 7 bases. Trimming removed 1 base from V and 3 bases from J; junction bases left unmatched: 12. The CDR3 is made up of 17 amino acids. The germline CDR1 and CDR2 sequences are SGHDN and FVKESK.

The genes are TRBV19 and TRBJ1-5, with unresolved D. Germline CDR1 and CDR2: LNHDA and SQIVND (reference sequence). V was shortened by 1 base and J by 2 bases, with 12 bases between the two germline ends. This CDR3 has 16 amino acids. CDR3 region: CASSIVRGSGNQPQHF. CDR3 nucleotides: TGTGCCAGTAGTATAGTTCGGGGATCGGGCAATCAGCCCCAGCATTTT.

The rearrangement uses TRBV9 and TRBJ2-6; D is unresolved. Trimming took 2 bases from V and 4 from J, leaving 13 bases between them. The CDR3 runs 16 residues. Germline loops: CDR1 SGDLS, CDR2 YYNGEE. CDR3 sequence: CASSVGLGTGANVLTF. CDR3 bases: TGTGCCAGCAGCGTGGGCCTGGGAACCGGGGCCAACGTCCTGACTTTC.

This chain joins TRBV5-1 and TRBJ2-5; 9 nucleotides line up with TRBD2. CDR3 size: 15 residues. V lost 7 bases, J lost 5 bases, and 12 bases stayed unmatched. CDR1 SGHRS and CDR2 YFSETQ come from the germline V gene. The CDR3 DNA is TGCGCCAGCCGGGACGGCGGGAGGGCCCAGGAGACCCAGTACTTC. Translating it yields CASRDGGRAQETQYF.

V is TRBV5-1 and J is TRBJ2-5; no reliable D call. Germline V lookup: CDR1 SGHRS, CDR2 YFSETQ. V was trimmed by 0 bases and J by 5 bases, leaving 14 bases between them. The CDR3 is made up of 15 amino acids. The CDR3 region is CASSLELYGGETQYF. The CDR3 DNA is TGCGCCAGCAGCTTGGAACTTTACGGTGGGGAGACCCAGTACTTC.

The gene calls are TRBV6-5 and TRBJ1-6; 10 bases align to TRBD1. This CDR3 region has 15 residues. With V trimmed by 4 bases and J by 10 bases, 7 bases remained unmatched. Germline loops: CDR1 MNHEY, CDR2 SVGAGI. The CDR3 is CASSWGGTGVSPLHF. CDR3 in DNA: TGTGCCAGCAGTTGGGGTGGGACAGGGGTGTCACCCCTCCACTTT.

This clone has only one observation. J is TRBJ2-5 and V is TRBV7-2; no firm D call. Per the germline V gene, CDR1 is SGHTA and CDR2 is FQGNSA. The CDR3 extends over 13 amino acids. Trimming left V 3 bases short and J 5 bases short, with 10 bases between. The DNA of the CDR3 is TGTGCCAGCAGCTTTCCAGGAGTGGAGACCCAGTACTTC. Translated, it gives CASSFPGVETQYF.

This chain joins TRBV28 and TRBJ2-1; the match to TRBD2 covers 11 bases. V lost 3 bases to trimming and J lost 10 bases; unmatched junction nucleotides: 11. The CDR3 sequence is 16 residues long. Per the germline V gene, CDR1 is MDHEN and CDR2 is SYDVKM. In DNA, the CDR3 is TGTGCCAGCAGTTTCTGGAAGTCTAGCGGGAGGAGGGAGCAGTTCTTC. Its protein is CASSFWKSSGRREQFF.

V and J are TRBV28 and TRBJ1-2; possibly TRBD1 for D (5 bases). This CDR3 comprises 16 residues. Trimming stripped 5 bases from V and 4 bases from J, with 20 bases between. Germline V lookup: CDR1 MDHEN, CDR2 SYDVKM. The CDR3 spells CASSPAGGTLGYGYTF. The CDR3 DNA sequence: TGTGCCAGCAGTCCCGCGGGGGGGACCCTTGGCTATGGCTACACCTTC.

V and J are TRBV5-4 and TRBJ2-7, with D possibly matching TRBD2 (6 bases). The V end was cut by 4 bases, the J end by 5 bases, with 19 bases between. The CDR3 consists of 15 residues. CDR1 is SGHNT and CDR2 is YYREEE in the germline V gene (reference sequence). CDR3 DNA: TGTGCCAGCAGCCCGCGAGCGGGCGCTGACCACGAGCAGTACTTC. It codes for CASSPRAGADHEQYF. The variable domain in full, completed from reference TRBV5-4 and TRBJ2-7, reads ETGVTQSPTHLIKTRGQQVTLRCSSQSGHNTVSWYQQALGQGPQFIFQYYREEENGRGNFPPRFSGLQFPNYSSELNVNALELDDSALYLCASSPRAGADHEQYFGPGTRLTVT.

This clone was picked up one time. This rearrangement joins TRBV4-1 to TRBJ2-7; a weak D match, TRBD2 (6 bases). The CDR3 loop spans 15 amino acids. CDR1 and CDR2 (germline): MGHRA, YSYEKL. V lost 4 bases and J 5 bases, leaving 18 bases between the germline ends. CDR3 nucleotide sequence: TGCGCCAGCAGCCGGCCGGGACGGACTAAGGACGAGCAGTACTTC. It encodes CASSRPGRTKDEQYF.

Only a few counts were recorded for this clone. V gene TRBV6-5 combines with J gene TRBJ1-1, with no clear D. Germline V gives CDR1 MNHEY, CDR2 SVGAGI. The CDR3 loop spans 15 amino acids. The germline V and J ends were trimmed by 7 bases and 1 base, with 16 bases remaining between them. CDR3 DNA sequence: TGTGCCAGCACCATCTTTACGGGTGGGAACACTGAAGCTTTCTTT. This gives the protein CASTIFTGGNTEAFF.

This rearrangement joins TRBV6-5 to TRBJ1-2; D gene unclear. Germline values: CDR1 MNHEY, CDR2 SVGAGI. There are 15 residues in the CDR3. Between the trimmed V and J ends, which lost 0 bases and 2 bases, there was a span of 10 bases. CDR3 region: CASSYSTGGNYGYTF. DNA of the CDR3: TGTGCCAGCAGTTACTCGACGGGCGGGAACTATGGCTACACCTTC.